This T cell receptor (beta chain) was profiled in a study of T-cell reconstitution after alpha-beta-depleted transplantation in children. Regarding the study as a whole: One year post-transplant, T-cell counts and diversity were largely derived from T cells produced anew. Some patients owed their high day-60 TCRbeta diversity to surviving recipient T cells and thymic progenitors.

The CDR3 runs 17 residues. The V end was cut by 9 bases, the J end by 5 bases, with 27 bases between. This clonotype was counted only a few times. Its target is not known. Unique molecular identifiers were used in preparing the TCRbeta library. From the PCR reads, TCRdb called clonotypes with MiXCR, one entry per CDR3 protein. The table shows 600,000 to 700,000 distinct CDR3 sequences, with around 14% occurring only once. The chain has TRBV12-3 or TRBV12-4 and TRBJ2-3; D is undetermined. This material consisted of PBMCs, taken before TCRalphabeta/CD19-depleted stem cell transplant. The sequence was collected from a girl aged 2 to 10 with congenital amegakaryocytic thrombocytopenia, due to receive a stem cell transplant. CDR3 DNA sequence: TGTGCCAGGCCCCTAGGAAGAGTCTTAAAGTGGGGAGATACGCAGTATTTT. Amino acids: CARPLGRVLKWGDTQYF.